These 3 T cell receptor beta chains share one sample of origin, sequenced in a study of blood T cells in healthy people across ages. Together with a sample-barcoded 5' primer, a J-beta primer mix was included in a second PCR lasting about 7 to 12 cycles. In TCRdb, the 5' RACE reads were re-called with MiXCR into one record per CDR3 protein. The sample holds about 930,000 distinct CDR3 sequences, 25% to 30% seen once. The same data also contributed to another study, on T cells of mothers and their children.

What was sequenced was blood. These receptors all stem from a woman aged 40-49 years in good health.

This rearrangement joins TRBV5-6 to TRBJ2-2, with D perhaps matching TRBD1 or TRBD2 (5 bases each). Germline CDR1 and CDR2: SGHDT and YYEEEE. V gave up 2 bases and J gave up 1 base, with 9 bases separating them. The CDR3 is 15 amino acids. The CDR3 nucleotides are TGTGCCAGCAGCTTTTGGGGACGGAACACCGGGGAGCTGTTTTTT. Its protein is CASSFWGRNTGELFF.

The table lists this clonotype with a few counts. J is TRBJ1-2 and V is TRBV20-1; D perhaps matches TRBD1 (6 bases). CDR3 length equals 14 residues. The germline V gene has CDR1 DFQATT and CDR2 SNEGSKA (reference sequence). The V end was cut by 5 bases, the J end by 7 bases, with 20 bases between. The CDR3 sequence: CSAYNRVLTFGYTF. The CDR3 DNA reads TGCAGTGCTTATAACAGGGTATTAACCTTTGGCTACACCTTC.

This clonotype appeared a single time. V gene TRBV20-1 combines with J gene TRBJ2-2; the match to TRBD2 covers 8 bases. The CDR3 is 14 amino acids. CDR1 and CDR2 (germline): DFQATT, SNEGSKA (reference sequence). V shed 4 bases and J 7 bases; nucleotides not matched to a gene: 8. CDR3 sequence reads: CSATAGVYNGELFF. The DNA of the CDR3 is TGCAGTGCTACAGCGGGGGTTTACAACGGGGAGCTGTTTTTT.